These 5 T cell receptor beta chains were all obtained from the same sample, sequenced in a study of cytomegalovirus exposure and HLA in healthy donors. PCR primers comprised 60 Vbeta and 13 Jbeta primers. Generated by immunoSEQ multiplex PCR, the TCRdb table keeps only in-frame clones and is missing some. The sample has approximately 160,000 clones; around three quarters are singletons. Sequencing was done on a sample of PBMCs. These receptors all stem from a woman between 25 and 40 years old in good health and CMV-seronegative.

V gene TRBV29-1 combines with J gene TRBJ2-5; possible D gene TRBD1, 6 bases. The germline V gene has CDR1 SQVTM and CDR2 ANQGSEA. V lost 4 bases and J 2 bases, leaving 11 bases between the germline ends. This CDR3 comprises 13 residues. The CDR3 region has the DNA TGCAGCGTTGCCGTGCAGGGGCAAGAGACCCAGTACTTC. Translation: CSVAVQGQETQYF.

The chain is built from TRBV2 and TRBJ2-3, with 7 bases aligning to TRBD1. V trimming: 7 bases; J trimming: 2 bases; junction bases outside the gene matches: 6. This CDR3 comprises 14 residues. In germline, CDR1 is SNHLY, CDR2 FYNNEI. The CDR3 nucleotides are TGTGCCAGCATGGGACAGTTCGACACAGATACGCAGTATTTT. Translation: CASMGQFDTDTQYF.

The chain employs TRBV18 and TRBJ1-1, with D unresolved. V was cut by 5 bases and J by 5 bases, with 18 bases left in between. The germline V gene has CDR1 KGHSH and CDR2 LQKENI. The CDR3 is 15 residues long. The CDR3 spells CASSSLSGEQTEAFF. CDR3 DNA: TGTGCCAGCTCATCTCTGTCGGGAGAACAGACTGAAGCTTTCTTT.

This chain connects TRBV15 to TRBJ1-1, with 9 bases identical to TRBD1. J was trimmed by 0 bases and V by 3 bases; bases with no gene match: 2. The germline V gene encodes CDR1 LNHNV and CDR2 YYDKDF (reference sequence). The CDR3 spans 15 residues. CDR3 sequence reads: CATSSGTGLNTEAFF. The CDR3 coding sequence is TGTGCCACCAGCAGCGGGACAGGGTTGAACACTGAAGCTTTCTTT.

This rearrangement joins TRBV27 to TRBJ2-7; 8 bases agree with TRBD1. The junction had 3 bases not matched to a gene; V was cut back by 4 bases and J by 1 base. Germline V gene sequence: CDR1 MNHEY, CDR2 SMNVEV (reference sequence). CDR3 length equals 14 residues. The CDR3 loop reads CASSWGTGSYEQYF. The CDR3 DNA reads as TGTGCCAGCAGTTGGGGGACAGGTTCCTACGAGCAGTACTTC.